These 19 T cell receptor beta chains share one sample of origin, sequenced in a study of sequential checkpoint blockade in melanoma. Noted treatment: randomized to nivolumab then ipilimumab (arm A) or the reverse (arm B). Clones were read by immunoSEQ multiplex PCR, and TCRdb kept only the in-frame ones, dropping some. This table holds about 11,000 clones, approximately 81% found once. Sequenced material: CD8+ T cells sorted from blood (inferred from file names), taken from a patient given nivolumab and ipilimumab in sequence. Receptors were obtained from a human donor with melanoma.

As for this clone: The same CDR3 also results from other DNA sequences found in this sample. The chain recombines TRBV7-3 with TRBJ2-3; 7 bases align to TRBD2. This CDR3 contains 15 residues. Germline trimming cut 5 bases from V and 0 bases from J; bases unmatched to any gene: 5. The germline V gene encodes CDR1 SGHTA and CDR2 FQGTGA. The CDR3 nucleotides are TGTGCCAGCAGCCTTCTAGCGGTTAGCACAGATACGCAGTATTTT. This encodes CASSLLAVSTDTQYF.

The chain joins TRBV27 to TRBJ2-7; TRBD2 matches at 9 bases. The length of the CDR3 is 15 residues. J lost 6 bases, V lost 0 bases, and 6 bases had no gene match. Germline V gives CDR1 MNHEY, CDR2 SMNVEV (reference sequence). CDR3: CASSLSGLAGTEQYF. The CDR3 DNA is TGTGCCAGCAGTTTATCAGGGCTAGCGGGGACCGAGCAGTACTTC.

The V call is TRBV11-3, the J call TRBJ2-7, with a possible D match to TRBD2 (5 bases). V lost 3 bases and J lost 0, with 12 bases in between. CDR3 length equals 15 residues. Germline V gene lookup returns CDR1 SGHNT and CDR2 YENEEA. CDR3 sequence reads: CASSLRTPRSYEQYF. The CDR3 DNA reads as TGTGCCAGCAGCTTGAGGACTCCCCGCTCCTACGAGCAGTACTTC.

The genes are TRBV28 and TRBJ2-1; D perhaps matches TRBD2 (5 bases). Germline loops: CDR1 MDHEN, CDR2 SYDVKM. V lost 7 bases, J lost 0 bases, and 10 bases lay in between. CDR3 length: 14 amino acids. In nucleotides, the CDR3 is TGTGCCAGCATGCGGAGGAGCTCCTACAATGAGCAGTTCTTC. This encodes CASMRRSSYNEQFF.

The J gene is TRBJ2-5, the V gene TRBV7-9; tentative D call: TRBD1 (5 bases). The tail of the sequence fits TRBJ2-7 better, so the J call may be wrong. The CDR3 sequence is 14 residues long. Germline V gene lookup returns CDR1 SEHNR and CDR2 FQNEAQ (reference sequence). CDR3 coding DNA: TGTGCCAGCAGCTTAGGGGGCAGGCCCTACGAGCAGTACTTC. It specifies CASSLGGRPYEQYF.

The chain employs TRBV6-6 and TRBJ2-7; 7 positions agree with TRBD1. There are 14 residues in the CDR3. The V and J ends lost 4 bases and 4 bases, in that order; junction bases with no gene match: 7. Germline CDR1 is MNHNY and CDR2 is SVGAGI (reference sequence). The CDR3, as DNA: TGTGCCAGCAGTTCCCCAGACAGGGCTTACGAGCAGTACTTC. Its protein is CASSSPDRAYEQYF.

Comment on this clone: The sample holds other DNA sequences that translate to the same CDR3. The chain employs TRBV27 and TRBJ2-1; 12 nucleotides line up with TRBD2. Germline CDR1 and CDR2: MNHEY and SMNVEV (reference sequence). V lost 6 bases, J lost 4 bases, and 4 bases stayed unmatched. There are 15 residues in the CDR3. In DNA form, the CDR3 reads TGTGCCAGCAGCCTAGGGACTAGCGGGTACAATGAGCAGTTCTTC. This sequence encodes CASSLGTSGYNEQFF.

The chain combines TRBV6-1 with TRBJ2-2; D not certain. Trimming removed 2 bases from V and 4 bases from J, with 11 bases in between. This CDR3 comprises 15 residues. Germline CDR1 MNHNS, CDR2 SASEGT. The CDR3 DNA follows: TGTGCCAGCAGTGAAAAGCCCCCAGGCACCGGGGAGCTGTTTTTT. Protein: CASSEKPPGTGELFF.

This clone was detected only a few times. The rearrangement links TRBV18 to TRBJ2-7, with TRBD2 matching over 7 bases. The CDR3 consists of 15 residues. V shed 3 bases, J shed 4 bases, and the junction held 9 bases outside the gene matches. Germline V gives CDR1 KGHSH, CDR2 LQKENI. This CDR3 is CASSPREGMRYEQYF. DNA for the CDR3: TGTGCCAGCTCACCGAGGGAGGGGATGAGGTACGAGCAGTACTTC.

CDR3 DNA sequence: TGTGCCAGCAGCCACAGGGAAGTTGGCTACACCTTC. This encodes CASSHREVGYTF. This sequence joins TRBV9 and TRBJ1-2, with D maybe TRBD1 (6 bases). Trimming stripped 4 bases from V and 7 bases from J, with 11 bases between. This CDR3 has 12 residues. Germline-derived CDR1 and CDR2 are SGDLS and YYNGEE.

The J gene is TRBJ2-2, the V gene TRBV19; D may be TRBD2 (5 bases). V lost 5 bases and J 6 bases, leaving 16 bases between the germline ends. The CDR3 runs to 15 residues. The V gene's germline CDR1 is LNHDA and CDR2 SQIVND (reference sequence). The CDR3 protein is CASSVRRGSAGELFF. The CDR3 DNA reads TGTGCCAGTAGTGTCAGACGAGGGAGCGCCGGGGAGCTGTTTTTT.

The J gene is TRBJ1-2, the V gene TRBV7-9; D is ambiguous. CDR3 length: 14 residues. The germline gives CDR1 SEHNR, CDR2 FQNEAQ (reference sequence). Trimming cost V 6 bases and J 2 bases, with 13 bases left between them. CDR3 nucleotides: TGTGCCAGCAGTTTTAGTGACGGGAACTATGGCTACACCTTC. Amino acid sequence: CASSFSDGNYGYTF.

The chain couples TRBV4-1 to TRBJ2-1, with TRBD2 as a possible D gene (6 bases). V was shortened by 0 bases and J by 9 bases, with 15 bases between the two germline ends. Germline loops: CDR1 MGHRA, CDR2 YSYEKL. The CDR3 covers 15 residues. CDR3 region: CASSQDPLATVEQFF. The CDR3 DNA reads as TGCGCCAGCAGCCAAGATCCCCTAGCGACGGTTGAGCAGTTCTTC.

The V call is TRBV5-4, the J call TRBJ1-4; possibly TRBD1 for D (6 bases). Germline loops: CDR1 SGHNT, CDR2 YYREEE (reference sequence). The CDR3 spans 16 residues. V gave up 3 bases and J gave up 7 bases, with 19 bases separating them. CDR3 protein: CASSSDRQEAGEKLFF. CDR3 bases: TGTGCCAGCAGCTCCGACAGACAGGAGGCTGGTGAAAAACTGTTTTTT.

The rearrangement links TRBV4-2 to TRBJ2-7; D is perhaps TRBD2 (5 bases). Per germline, CDR1 LGHNA and CDR2 YNFKEQ. This CDR3 is built from 15 residues. The V gene lost 0 bases and the J gene lost 0 bases, with 9 bases spanning the gap. CDR3 nucleotides: TGTGCCAGCAGCCAAGATACGGGGAGCTCCTACGAGCAGTACTTC. This sequence encodes CASSQDTGSSYEQYF.

The CDR3 loop reads CASSDLGLYTQYF. CDR3 coding DNA: TGTGCCAGCAGTGATCTGGGACTTTATACGCAGTATTTT. V usage is TRBV25-1 and J usage is TRBJ2-3; TRBD2 might be the D (6 bases). This CDR3 spans 13 amino acids. In germline, CDR1 is MGHDK, CDR2 SYGVNS. Trimming cost V 3 bases and J 7 bases, with 11 bases left between them.

The J gene is TRBJ2-7, the V gene TRBV11-2; D is ambiguous. This CDR3 spans 15 amino acids. CDR1 is SGHAT, CDR2 FQNNGV, per germline. Trimming shortened V by 2 bases and J by 1 base, and 12 bases separated the two germline ends. The CDR3 spells CASSLRPGNSYEQYF. The CDR3 region has the DNA TGTGCCAGCAGCTTACGGCCAGGCAATTCCTACGAGCAGTACTTC.

This clone has only a few counts. This chain joins TRBV6-4 and TRBJ1-3; no reliable D call. Trimming shortened V by 2 bases and J by 5 bases, and 13 bases separated the two germline ends. Germline assignment: CDR1 MRHNA and CDR2 SNTAGT. The CDR3 consists of 15 residues. DNA of the CDR3: TGTGCCAGCAGTGACGGTTTTCTAGTTAGAAACACCATATATTTT. Its translation: CASSDGFLVRNTIYF.

V gene TRBV4-1 combines with J gene TRBJ1-1; D gene uncertain. In germline, CDR1 is MGHRA, CDR2 YSYEKL. V lost 0 bases to trimming and J lost 3 bases, with 11 bases between them. The CDR3 covers 15 residues. DNA for the CDR3: TGCGCCAGCAGCCAAGATCCTACCGGGGACACTGAAGCTTTCTTT. Amino acids: CASSQDPTGDTEAFF.